This note documents a single T cell receptor beta chain sequence. As originally analysed: Estimation of nucleated cell counts relied on the amplification of reference gene primers. Data came from immunoSEQ multiplex PCR; TCRdb stores just in-frame clones and leaves some out. V, J and clone size are taken as reported in that table, and D and trimming were inferred from the DNA itself. Of about 440,000 clones in the sample, roughly 89% were seen once. The ends were cut back, 5 bases at V and 0 bases at J, with 8 bases in the middle. The germline gives CDR1 SNHLY, CDR2 FYNNEI. CDR3 size: 14 residues. This entry belongs to a study of blood T cell repertoires in COVID-19. Study at large: Spain, Italy and the United States supplied samples that represented acute and convalescent COVID-19.

The sequence was collected from a woman aged 25 to 39 with acute or convalescent COVID-19. This rearrangement joins TRBV2 to TRBJ1-5; D not resolved. Sample: peripheral blood. The CDR3 reads CASSQVNSNQPQHF. The CDR3 DNA follows: TGTGCCAGCAGTCAAGTTAATAGCAATCAGCCCCAGCATTTT.